These T cell receptor beta chains were read from a single sample in a study of regulatory T cells in long-lasting Graves disease. Via MiXCR, TCRdb re-called the multiplex PCR reads, giving one row per CDR3 protein. The sample shows 650,000 to 700,000 distinct CDR3 sequences, 30% of them seen only once. The starting material was peripheral blood mononuclear cells (PBMCs), obtained when the disease was refractory, from a patient treated with antithyroid drugs. These receptors were taken from a female donor with Graves disease. The CDR3 runs from the conserved cysteine through the conserved F or W. Each record gives: D gene, V gene, clone size, J gene, CDR3 protein, CDR3 DNA. D genes are given only for firm matches. Expanded clones get a size class; other rows say once, few or many, or leave the size out.

>-|TRBV2|few|TRBJ2-6
CASSEDGANVLTF
TGTGCCAGCAGTGAAGATGGGGCCAACGTCCTGACTTTC
>TRBD1|TRBV2|few|TRBJ2-2
CATGQDTGELFF
TGTGCCACTGGACAGGACACCGGGGAGCTGTTTTTT
>-|TRBV5-1|-|TRBJ1-1
CASSLASLRSSNTEAFF
TGCGCCAGCAGCTTGGCCTCCCTGCGAAGCTCGAACACTGAAGCTTTCTTT
>TRBD2|TRBV7-2|few|TRBJ2-1
CASSHRTSRNYNEQFF
TGTGCCAGCAGCCACAGGACTAGCAGAAACTACAATGAGCAGTTCTTC
>-|TRBV29-1|-|TRBJ2-5
CSVYRDQETQYF
TGCAGCGTTTACAGGGACCAAGAGACCCAGTACTTC
>-|TRBV6-2/TRBV6-3|few|TRBJ1-1
CASSYSRPGDPAFF
TGTGCCAGCAGTTACTCAAGGCCCGGGGATCCGGCTTTCTTT
>-|TRBV12-5|-|TRBJ1-1
CASGLVPSVSGKGGTEAFF
TGTGCTAGTGGTTTGGTACCAAGTGTTTCAGGGAAGGGGGGCACTGAAGCTTTCTTT
>TRBD1|TRBV12-3/TRBV12-4|many|TRBJ1-4
CASSASGTGGEKLFF
TGTGCCAGCAGCGCCTCCGGGACAGGGGGTGAAAAACTGTTTTTT
>-|TRBV2|few|TRBJ1-4
CASSPTGLANEKLFF
TGTGCCAGCAGTCCAACAGGGTTGGCTAATGAAAAACTGTTTTTT
>-|TRBV7-3|few|TRBJ1-2
CASSKTELYGYTF
TGTGCCAGCAGCAAAACAGAACTCTATGGCTACACCTTC
>TRBD1|TRBV5-1|-|TRBJ1-1
CASSLWDRANTEAFF
TGCGCCAGCAGCCTCTGGGACAGGGCGAACACTGAAGCTTTCTTT
>TRBD1|TRBV5-1|few|TRBJ1-1
CASRDGGAGGTEAFF
TGCGCCAGCAGGGACGGTGGGGCAGGGGGCACTGAAGCTTTCTTT
>-|TRBV7-9|-|TRBJ2-5
CASSSLTVEETQYF
TGTGCCAGCAGCTCCTTGACAGTGGAAGAGACCCAGTACTTC
>TRBD1|TRBV20-1|few|TRBJ1-1
CSARDLQGAEEAFF
TGCAGTGCTAGAGATTTACAGGGGGCAGAAGAAGCTTTCTTT
>-|TRBV6-1|few|TRBJ1-2
CASTPLEDGYTF
TGTGCCAGCACCCCACTTGAGGATGGCTACACCTTC
>TRBD2|TRBV20-1|few|TRBJ2-7
CSAREIISGGRAIYEQYF
TGCAGTGCTAGAGAAATTATCTCGGGCGGGAGGGCCATCTACGAGCAGTACTTC
>TRBD1|TRBV20-1|-|TRBJ1-4
CSAMDRGLSNEKLFF
TGCAGTGCTATGGACAGGGGGCTTAGTAATGAAAAACTGTTTTTT
>-|TRBV12-5|-|TRBJ2-2
CASGGRRAIRTGELFF
TGTGCTAGTGGTGGACGGAGGGCCATCCGTACCGGGGAGCTGTTTTTT
>-|TRBV6-1|-|TRBJ1-2
CASSTGPSYGYTF
TGTGCCAGCAGTACGGGGCCTAGCTATGGCTACACCTTC
>TRBD2|TRBV5-4|-|TRBJ2-1
CASIKRSGSSYNEQFF
TGTGCCAGCATCAAAAGGAGCGGGAGTAGTTACAATGAGCAGTTCTTC
>TRBD1|TRBV30|few|TRBJ2-7
CAWTFGQGKAEQYF
TGTGCCTGGACCTTCGGACAGGGGAAAGCCGAGCAGTACTTC
>-|TRBV27|few|TRBJ2-2
CASSVMSGTGELFF
TGTGCCAGCAGTGTAATGTCAGGGACCGGGGAGCTGTTTTTT
>-|TRBV6-1|many|TRBJ1-1
CASRVRIMNTEAFF
TGTGCCAGCAGGGTACGGATCATGAACACTGAAGCTTTCTTT
>TRBD1|TRBV28|many|TRBJ1-1
CASSFSGQDEAFF
TGTGCCAGCAGTTTCTCCGGACAGGATGAAGCTTTCTTT
>-|TRBV29-1|many|TRBJ1-1
CSVRMGVGNTEAFF
TGCAGCGTTCGTATGGGGGTCGGGAACACTGAAGCTTTCTTT
>-|TRBV6-1|-|TRBJ2-2
CASSKGRSSTGELFF
TGTGCCAGCAGTAAGGGACGTTCGAGCACCGGGGAGCTGTTTTTT
>-|TRBV5-1|-|TRBJ1-2
CASSPIGGLYTF
TGCGCCAGCAGCCCCATAGGCGGACTCTACACCTTC
>-|TRBV29-1|few|TRBJ1-1
CSVEVGGETEAFF
TGCAGCGTTGAAGTGGGCGGGGAAACTGAAGCTTTCTTT
>TRBD1|TRBV5-8|-|TRBJ1-4
CASSPRGTGKEKLFF
TGTGCCAGCAGCCCCCGGGGGACAGGGAAGGAAAAACTGTTTTTT
>-|TRBV7-8|-|TRBJ1-5
CASSPHLAGLSQHF
TGTGCCAGCAGCCCCCATTTGGCCGGATTGTCCCAGCATTTT
>-|TRBV20-1|once|TRBJ1-6
CSARPPSNSPLHF
TGCAGTGCTAGACCCCCCTCGAATTCACCCCTCCACTTT
>-|TRBV12-3/TRBV12-4|-|TRBJ1-1
CASSRYRGPQNTEAFF
TGTGCCAGCAGCCGGTACCGGGGACCGCAGAACACTGAAGCTTTCTTT
>-|TRBV19|-|TRBJ2-5
CASSMLGKTQYF
TGTGCCAGTAGTATGCTGGGAAAGACCCAGTACTTC